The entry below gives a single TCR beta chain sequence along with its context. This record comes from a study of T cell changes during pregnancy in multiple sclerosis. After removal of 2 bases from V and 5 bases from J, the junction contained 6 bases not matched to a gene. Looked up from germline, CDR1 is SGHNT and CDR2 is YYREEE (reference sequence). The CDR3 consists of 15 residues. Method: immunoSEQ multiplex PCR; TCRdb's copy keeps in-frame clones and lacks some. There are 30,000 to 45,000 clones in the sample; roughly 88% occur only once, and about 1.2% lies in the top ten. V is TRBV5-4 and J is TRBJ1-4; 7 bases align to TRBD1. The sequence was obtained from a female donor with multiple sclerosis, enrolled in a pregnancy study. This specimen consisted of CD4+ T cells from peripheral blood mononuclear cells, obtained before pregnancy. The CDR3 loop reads CASSFGGQQNEKLFF. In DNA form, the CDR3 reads TGTGCCAGCAGCTTTGGGGGACAGCAAAATGAAAAACTGTTTTTT. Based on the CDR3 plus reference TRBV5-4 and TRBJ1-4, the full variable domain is ETGVTQSPTHLIKTRGQQVTLRCSSQSGHNTVSWYQQALGQGPQFIFQYYREEENGRGNFPPRFSGLQFPNYSSELNVNALELDDSALYLCASSFGGQQNEKLFFGSGTQLSVL.